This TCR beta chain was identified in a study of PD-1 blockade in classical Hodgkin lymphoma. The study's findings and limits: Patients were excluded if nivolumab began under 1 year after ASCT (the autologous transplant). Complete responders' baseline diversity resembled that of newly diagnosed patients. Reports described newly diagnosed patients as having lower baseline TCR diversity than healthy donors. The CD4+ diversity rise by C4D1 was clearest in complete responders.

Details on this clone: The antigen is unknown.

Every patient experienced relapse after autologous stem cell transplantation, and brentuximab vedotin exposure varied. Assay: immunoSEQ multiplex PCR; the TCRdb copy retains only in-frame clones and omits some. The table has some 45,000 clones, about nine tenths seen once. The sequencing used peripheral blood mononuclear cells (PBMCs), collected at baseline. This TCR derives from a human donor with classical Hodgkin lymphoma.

The CDR3 loop reads CASSRHRTGSNQPQHF. CDR3 DNA sequence: TGTGCCAGCAGTCGTCACCGGACAGGGAGTAATCAGCCCCAGCATTTT. This chain uses TRBV7-4 with TRBJ1-5; 8 bases line up with TRBD1. The germline CDR1 and CDR2 sequences are SGHVT and SQSDAQ. The CDR3 length is 16 residues. V dropped 6 bases and J dropped 4; count of bases not matched to a gene: 11. The whole variable domain, filled in from reference TRBV7-4 and TRBJ1-5, reads GAGVSQSPRYKVAKRGRDVALRCDSISGHVTLYWYRQTLGQGSEVLTYSQSDAQRDKSGRPSGRFSAERPERSVSTLKIQRTEQGDSAVYLCASSRHRTGSNQPQHFGDGTRLSIL.